Described below is a single T cell receptor beta chain sequence and its context. It lacks a known antigen. No much larger clone is present one base from it, and per-base qualities are unavailable. Using the deep immunoSEQ assay, multiplex PCR amplified TCR CDR3 regions from genomic DNA. Extracted genomic DNA from each cell subset was distributed evenly across all wells of several immunoSEQ 96-well plates, and each plate was treated as a replicate. For sorted subsets, each replicate PCR was loaded with approximately 0.2 ug genomic DNA, equivalent to about 30,000 T cell genomes. Purified libraries were quantified with a Qubit 3.0 fluorometer, sized on a Bioanalyzer 2100, and re-quantified with the KAPA Library Quantification kit. A separate single-read 150-cycle Illumina NextSeq 550 flow cell was used to sequence each immunoSEQ 96-well plate. Per the source publication's procedure: Because the immunoSEQ output held only junctional sequences and lacked quality scores, the filtering could not match the filtering applied to full-length reads. Sequences were annotated with PyIR, a Python wrapper for IgBLAST v1.9, using IMGT germline references to assign V/J genes and CDR3. Reads were removed for weak V/J assignments (E-value above 1e-6), missing CDR3, stop codons, out-of-frame junctions, or ambiguous translated residues. A V3J clonotype was defined by an identical inferred V gene, J gene, and CDR3 amino acid sequence. Percentage overlap between repertoires was calculated by dividing the number of shared unique clonotypes by the size of the smaller repertoire. Repertoire richness was assessed with RTK rarefaction, the Chao1 estimator, and Recon v2.1 estimates of unobserved clonotypes. For all TCRbeta clonotypes obtained by the gDNA method from four donors, generation probabilities were computed with OLGA. TCRdb limited this immuneACCESS table to in-frame rearrangements with V and J called. A share of clones is missing; checked studies link under half to unresolved V genes, and the rest is unexplained. V, J and clone size were drawn from that table, and D and trimming were deduced from the DNA. In this sample the table shows roughly 1,600,000 clones, 98% of which occur a single time. The leading ten clones occupy approximately 0.4% of the sample.

The donors were healthy, HIV-negative adults with no recently reported acute infections or vaccinations. All donors were Caucasian adults living in Nashville, Tennessee, USA. CD4+ T cells were enriched by magnetic negative selection, after which naive cells were positively selected on CD45RA and the negative fraction was taken as the memory subset. Blood was collected by leukapheresis, and PBMCs were isolated by Ficoll-Histopaque density gradient centrifugation and then cryopreserved in liquid nitrogen vapor phase. Analytical flow cytometry was used to check the purity and quantity of each magnetically sorted T cell population. Genomic DNA was isolated from every sorted fraction and measured by UV absorbance on a Nanodrop 2000c. V and J are trimmed by 0 bases and 9 bases, and the gene matches miss 15 bases of the junction. Its CDR3 holds 17 amino acids, cysteine through phenylalanine. Just the 51-base CDR3 DNA is kept, in frame starting at base 1. CDR1 and CDR2, per the germline V gene, are SGHRS and YFSETQ.

This entry belongs to a study of shared clonotypes between healthy human individuals (dated by TCRdb to 2019 to 2021). About the study as a whole: Three men and a couple of women, aged 18 to 49 years, made up the cohort. Per donor, three plates each were used for CD4 naive and CD4 memory, two for CD8 naive, and one for CD8 memory. The study deeply sequenced blood TCR repertoires of several healthy adults to estimate repertoire size and the extent of clonotype sharing between individuals. Different laboratories and diverse techniques were used to prepare libraries and sequence TCR repertoires, to increase sequencing depth and limit assay-specific biases. Each donor's leukapheresis produced roughly between roughly 0.9 and 9 billion PBMCs.

Paper-wide results and their limitations: Rarefaction of sorted-subset datasets indicated incomplete sequencing despite the large sequencing depth. Pairwise subsampling led to the expectation that sequencing depth would affect the degree of clonotype sharing among donors. About 5% of naive CD4, more than 3% of naive CD8, roughly 2.5% of memory CD4, and 0.4% of memory CD8 clonotypes were shared across several donors. Estimated clonotype richness was generally larger for naive than for memory subsets. Sampling was restricted to blood, and TCR repertoires in tissue are likely to differ from TCR repertoires in blood. The small number of donors limited the genetic and exposure-history diversity represented. Clonotypes shared by all four sorted-subset donors showed higher generation probabilities than non-shared clonotypes.

Sequencing used naive CD4+ T cells sorted from blood. Sample cell subset or site, as interpreted from the label and publication: CD45RA+ positively selected. This receptor was obtained from a man aged 30 to 39 in good health. The chain joins TRBV5-1 to TRBJ2-5; 9 central bases correspond to TRBD2. The sequenced DNA: TGCGCCAGCAGCTTGGAGATGATAGCGGGAGTGGGAGTCGCCCAGTACTTC. The resulting protein is CASSLEMIAGVGVAQYF.